A single sample gave rise to the 24 T cell receptor beta chains below, sequenced in a study of control samples from healthy donors and cancer patients (dated by TCRdb to the early 2020s). To prepare the library, the immunoSEQ multiplex PCR assay was applied. TCRdb took this table from immuneACCESS and kept in-frame rearrangements with V and J called. Such tables lack part of the clones; where checked against another copy, unresolved V genes explain under half of the gap, and the rest is unexplained. This sample holds roughly 140,000 clones; 93% were observed only once. More than 2% of the sample belongs to the ten largest clones. Sequencing was performed on blood. The source is a man in his forties or fifties in good health.

The chain couples TRBV28 to TRBJ2-1, with D hard to call. V dropped 5 bases and J dropped 12 bases, with 14 bases sitting between them. This CDR3 is 12 amino acids long. In germline, CDR1 is MDHEN, CDR2 SYDVKM. Here the CDR3 reads CASSQTLTGQFF. The CDR3 DNA sequence: TGTGCCAGCAGTCAGACCCTCACGGGGCAGTTCTTC.

The chain links TRBV4-2 to TRBJ2-5; 9 bases match TRBD2. The CDR3 totals 14 residues. CDR1 LGHNA and CDR2 YNFKEQ come from the germline V gene. V gave up 1 base and J gave up 5 bases; unmatched junction bases: 2. DNA for the CDR3: TGTGCCAGCAGCCAAGGGACTAGCGAGGAGACCCAGTACTTC. It codes for CASSQGTSEETQYF.

This chain joins TRBV7-2 and TRBJ1-5; the D is unclear. Trimming left V 6 bases short and J 4 bases short, with 10 bases between. Per germline, CDR1 SGHTA and CDR2 FQGNSA. The length of the CDR3 is 13 residues. The CDR3 DNA reads TGTGCCAGCAGTTTTAGACCAAATCAGCCCCAGCATTTT. Protein: CASSFRPNQPQHF.

The CDR3 DNA is TGTGCCAGTAGTACCCGGGGACTAGCGTATGCCAGCTCCTACAATGAGCAGTTCTTC. Its translation: CASSTRGLAYASSYNEQFF. The rearrangement uses TRBV19 and TRBJ2-1; the match to TRBD2 covers 10 bases. This CDR3 has 19 amino acids. The germline CDR1 and CDR2 sequences are LNHDA and SQIVND (reference sequence). The V and J ends lost 4 bases and 0 bases, in that order; junction bases with no gene match: 12.

V usage is TRBV20-1 and J usage is TRBJ2-3, with TRBD2 matching over 7 bases. Germline values: CDR1 DFQATT, CDR2 SNEGSKA (reference sequence). V lost 5 bases to trimming and J lost 6 bases; unmatched junction nucleotides: 2. This CDR3 is built from 11 residues. CDR3 in amino acids: CSAGGEDTQYF. CDR3 sequence (DNA): TGCAGTGCTGGGGGGGAGGATACGCAGTATTTT.

This sequence joins TRBV6-2 or TRBV6-3 and TRBJ2-1; no reliable D call. This CDR3 is 10 amino acids long. Germline V gene sequence: CDR1 MNHEY, CDR2 SVGEGT. The V and J ends lost 5 bases and 7 bases respectively, with 3 bases between them. The CDR3 DNA sequence: TGTGCCAGCAGTAATAATGAGCAGTTCTTC. This translates into CASSNNEQFF.

The chain is built from TRBV28 and TRBJ2-4; 11 bases align to TRBD2. Germline V lookup: CDR1 MDHEN, CDR2 SYDVKM. The CDR3 covers 15 residues. Trimming removed 5 bases from V and 2 bases from J; junction bases left unmatched: 2. CDR3 residues: CASSVTSGTKNIQYF. DNA of the CDR3: TGTGCCAGCAGTGTGACTAGCGGGACCAAAAACATTCAGTACTTC. The entire variable domain, with the rest obtained from reference TRBV28 and TRBJ2-4, is as follows: DVKVTQSSRYLVKRTGEKVFLECVQDMDHENMFWYRQDPGLGLRLIYFSYDVKMKEKGDIPEGYSVSREKKERFSLILESASTNQTSMYLCASSVTSGTKNIQYFGAGTRLSVL.

In its sample, this clone was seen once. Written as DNA, the CDR3 is TGTGCCACCAGCAGAGACGGGCAGCCCCGAGGGGAGACCCAGTACTTC. This codes for CATSRDGQPRGETQYF. The V and J genes are TRBV15 and TRBJ2-5; possibly TRBD2 for D (5 bases). Trimming took 0 bases from V and 5 from J, leaving 16 bases between them. The CDR3 runs 16 residues. The V gene's germline CDR1 is LNHNV and CDR2 YYDKDF (reference sequence).

The chain links TRBV10-3 to TRBJ2-3; 8 bases line up with TRBD1. Germline lookup yields CDR1 ENHRY and CDR2 SYGVKD. The CDR3 has 14 amino acids. Trimming took 4 bases from V and 4 from J; bases not matched to a gene: 4. CDR3 region: CAISVQGAADTQYF. CDR3 nucleotide sequence: TGTGCCATCAGTGTCCAGGGGGCTGCAGATACGCAGTATTTT.

The genes are TRBV15 and TRBJ2-3, with D tentatively TRBD1 (6 bases). CDR3 length: 14 residues. Per germline, CDR1 LNHNV and CDR2 YYDKDF (reference sequence). Trimming removed 5 bases at V and 1 base at J, with 10 bases between. The CDR3 bases are TGTGCCACCAGCCCGACAGGACGCACAGATACGCAGTATTTT. Residues: CATSPTGRTDTQYF.

This sequence joins TRBV4-2 and TRBJ2-7; the match to TRBD2 covers 15 bases. CDR3 length: 15 residues. Germline-derived CDR1 and CDR2 are LGHNA and YNFKEQ. V shed 4 bases, J shed 6 bases, and the junction held 4 bases outside the gene matches. CDR3 coding DNA: TGTGCCAGCAGCCCGGGACTAGCGGGAGGAGGCGAGCAGTACTTC. Translated: CASSPGLAGGGEQYF.

J is TRBJ1-2 and V is TRBV15; 7 bases match TRBD1. J lost 3 bases, V lost 3 bases, and 4 bases had no gene match. Germline CDR1 is LNHNV and CDR2 is YYDKDF (reference sequence). This CDR3 is built from 14 residues. CDR3 sequence: CATSRAGTDYGYTF. The CDR3 DNA reads TGTGCCACCAGCAGGGCCGGGACAGACTATGGCTACACCTTC.

The rearrangement links TRBV5-6 to TRBJ1-2; D remains ambiguous. V was pared by 1 base and J by 5 bases, with 15 bases between. The CDR3 spans 15 residues. Per germline, CDR1 SGHDT and CDR2 YYEEEE. CDR3 in amino acids: CASSLPRSIEYGYTF. DNA for the CDR3: TGTGCCAGCAGCTTGCCCCGATCTATAGAGTATGGCTACACCTTC.

A note on this clone: Other DNA sequences in this specimen translate into the identical CDR3. The chain uses TRBV28 and TRBJ1-1; D gene ambiguous. The germline V gene encodes CDR1 MDHEN and CDR2 SYDVKM. The CDR3 loop spans 14 amino acids. Trimming shortened V by 3 bases and J by 0 bases, and 8 bases separated the two germline ends. The CDR3 nucleotides are TGTGCCAGCAGTTTCACCACTTTGAACACTGAAGCTTTCTTT. It yields the protein CASSFTTLNTEAFF.

This chain links TRBV12-5 with TRBJ2-2; D ambiguous. V lost 7 bases, J lost 5 bases, and 5 bases lay in between. CDR3 length: 11 residues. Germline V gene sequence: CDR1 LGHNT, CDR2 FRNRAP. The CDR3 coding sequence is TGTGCTAGTGCCCGAACCGGGGAGCTGTTTTTT. It encodes CASARTGELFF.

This clone has more than one count but fewer than ten. The chain links TRBV11-2 to TRBJ1-5; no clear D gene. There are 12 residues in the CDR3. Germline V CDR1 and CDR2: SGHAT, FQNNGV. Trimming cost V 5 bases and J 9 bases, with 11 bases left between them. The CDR3: CASSLSAGPQHF. The CDR3 nucleotides read TGTGCCAGCAGCCTAAGTGCTGGGCCCCAGCATTTT.

The chain recombines TRBV7-8 with TRBJ2-2; perhaps TRBD2 as D (6 bases). The length of the CDR3 is 16 residues. The ends were cut back, 5 bases at V and 2 bases at J, with 15 bases in the middle. CDR1 is SGHVS, CDR2 FQNEAQ, per germline. CDR3 region: CASSRNSGTNTGELFF. CDR3 DNA: TGTGCCAGCAGCCGTAATTCCGGGACTAACACCGGGGAGCTGTTTTTT.

V and J are TRBV6-5 and TRBJ2-4, with unresolved D. V was shortened by 2 bases and J by 9 bases, with 11 bases between the two germline ends. Germline V gene sequence: CDR1 MNHEY, CDR2 SVGAGI. This CDR3 has 13 residues. The CDR3 reads CASSYEMGGIQYF. CDR3 sequence (DNA): TGTGCCAGCAGTTACGAGATGGGCGGCATTCAGTACTTC.

This chain joins TRBV5-8 and TRBJ2-1; possible D gene TRBD2, 6 bases. The V gene's germline CDR1 is SGHTS and CDR2 YDEGEE. This CDR3 region has 16 residues. V was cut by 0 bases and J by 4 bases, with 14 bases left in between. CDR3 nucleotides: TGTGCCAGCAGCTTGGTCCCGGGACTGGGTTACAATGAGCAGTTCTTC. It codes for CASSLVPGLGYNEQFF.

The chain carries TRBV18 and TRBJ2-5; TRBD2 matches 8 bases. The ends lost 3 bases at V and 5 bases at J; junction bases unmatched: 11. Germline V gives CDR1 KGHSH, CDR2 LQKENI. The CDR3 has 16 residues. The CDR3 nucleotides are TGTGCCAGCTCACCTATCCAGCGGGAGCGAGGGGAGACCCAGTACTTC. Translating it yields CASSPIQRERGETQYF.

This chain links TRBV14 with TRBJ1-1; D uncertain. V lost 4 bases and J lost 0, with 12 bases in between. Germline lookup yields CDR1 SGHDN and CDR2 FVKESK. The CDR3 is 15 residues long. The CDR3 protein is CASSPGRVMNTEAFF. The CDR3 coding sequence is TGTGCCAGCAGCCCAGGCCGGGTTATGAACACTGAAGCTTTCTTT.

The chain joins TRBV12-3 or TRBV12-4 to TRBJ1-2; D not certain. The CDR3 is 12 amino acids. Trimming took off 5 bases at V and 5 bases at J, with 9 bases between the two ends. The CDR3 region has the DNA TGTGCCAGCAGTCCGGACGGATATGGCTACACCTTC. Translating gives CASSPDGYGYTF.

The V gene is TRBV11-2, the J gene TRBJ1-1; 12 bases agree with TRBD1. This CDR3 contains 17 residues. Germline V lookup: CDR1 SGHAT, CDR2 FQNNGV. The trim removed 5 bases at V and 4 bases at J, leaving 11 bases unmatched. As DNA, the CDR3 is TGTGCCAGCAGCCCCCATGGGGACAGGGGGCTTCGCACTGAAGCTTTCTTT. This encodes CASSPHGDRGLRTEAFF.

The V call is TRBV4-1, the J call TRBJ2-2; 13 nucleotides agree with TRBD2. The CDR3 sequence is 18 residues long. V dropped 1 base and J dropped 5; count of bases not matched to a gene: 7. Germline CDR1 reads MGHRA; CDR2 reads YSYEKL. DNA of the CDR3: TGCGCCAGCAGCCAAGCCGGACTAGCGGGAGTAGGGACCGGGGAGCTGTTTTTT. Protein product: CASSQAGLAGVGTGELFF.